Described below is a single T cell receptor beta chain sequence and its context. Its matching antigen is unknown. Use of 60 Vbeta and 13 Jbeta primers characterized the PCR. Libraries were prepared by immunoSEQ multiplex PCR; TCRdb keeps only in-frame clonotypes and omits some of them. This sample has approximately 160,000 clones; roughly 80% occur once, and the top ten carry around a tenth. The source of the sample is a study of cytomegalovirus exposure and HLA in healthy donors. The study, taken as a whole, reports: Being productive about 87% or about 30% of the time was typical of most TCR beta V segments in an earlier analysis.

Sequences were obtained from PBMCs. The receptor's source is a man aged 18 to 35 in good health and CMV-seropositive.

CDR3 sequence reads: CATTKGAGGAYNEQFF. The CDR3, as DNA: TGTGCCACTACGAAGGGGGCGGGAGGGGCTTACAATGAGCAGTTCTTC. The V and J genes are TRBV2 and TRBJ2-1; 9 bases are a match to TRBD2. Germline assignment: CDR1 SNHLY and CDR2 FYNNEI. This CDR3 contains 16 residues. Trimming removed 10 bases from V and 4 bases from J; junction bases left unmatched: 14.